This TCR beta chain stems from a study of blood T cell repertoires in COVID-19. Overall study: T cells, B-cell-depleted T cells, or PBMCs supplied cDNA or gDNA.

In the authors' workflow: Counts of nucleated cells, estimated from reference gene primer amplification, were obtained. Assay used: immunoSEQ multiplex PCR; TCRdb lists only in-frame clones, some missing. The D gene and trimming were derived from the DNA, and the V and J assignments and clone size from that table. The table shows tens of thousands of clones, with more than 75% occurring only once. Germline assignment: CDR1 WSHSY and CDR2 SAAADI. Trimming at V came to 6 bases and at J to 0 bases, leaving 8 bases not matched to a gene. This CDR3 comprises 16 residues. The source is a human donor in a cohort sampled during active COVID-19. The rearrangement uses TRBV10-2 and TRBJ1-5; the match to TRBD1 covers 7 bases. Sequencing was done on a sample of peripheral blood. The CDR3 spells CASRDTGDPSNQPQHF. The CDR3 DNA reads TGCGCCAGCAGAGATACAGGGGACCCTAGCAATCAGCCCCAGCATTTT.